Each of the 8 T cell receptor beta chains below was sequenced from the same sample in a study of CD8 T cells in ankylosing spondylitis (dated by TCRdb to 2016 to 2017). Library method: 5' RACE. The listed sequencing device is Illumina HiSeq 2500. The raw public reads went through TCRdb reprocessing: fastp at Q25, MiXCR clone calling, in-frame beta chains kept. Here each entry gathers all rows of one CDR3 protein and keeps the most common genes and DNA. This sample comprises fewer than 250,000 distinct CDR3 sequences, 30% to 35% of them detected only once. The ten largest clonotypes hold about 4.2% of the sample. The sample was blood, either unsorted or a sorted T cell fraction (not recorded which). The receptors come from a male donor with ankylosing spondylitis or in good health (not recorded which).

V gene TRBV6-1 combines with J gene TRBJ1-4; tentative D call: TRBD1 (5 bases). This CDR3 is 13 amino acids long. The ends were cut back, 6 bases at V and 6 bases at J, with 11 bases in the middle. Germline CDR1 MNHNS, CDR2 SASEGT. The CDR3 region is CASRGTWHEKLFF. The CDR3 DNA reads TGTGCCAGCAGGGGGACCTGGCATGAAAAACTGTTTTTT.

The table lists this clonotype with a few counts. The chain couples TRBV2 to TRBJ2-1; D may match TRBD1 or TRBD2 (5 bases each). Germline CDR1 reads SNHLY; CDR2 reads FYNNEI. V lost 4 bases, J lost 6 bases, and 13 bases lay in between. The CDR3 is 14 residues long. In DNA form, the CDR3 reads TGTGCCAGCAGTGGCGAGGGGCTAGGCAATGAGCAGTTCTTC. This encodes CASSGEGLGNEQFF.

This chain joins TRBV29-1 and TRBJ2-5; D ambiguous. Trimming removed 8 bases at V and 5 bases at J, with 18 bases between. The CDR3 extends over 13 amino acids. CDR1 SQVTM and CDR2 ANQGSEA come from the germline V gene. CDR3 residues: CSTLKDRAETQYF. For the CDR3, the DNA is TGCAGCACATTGAAGGACCGAGCTGAGACCCAGTACTTC.

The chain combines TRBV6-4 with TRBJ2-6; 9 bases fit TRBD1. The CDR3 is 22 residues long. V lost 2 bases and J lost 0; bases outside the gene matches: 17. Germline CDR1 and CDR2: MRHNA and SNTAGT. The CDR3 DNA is TGTGCCAGCAGTGACCCCTTGACCGGGACAGGGATAATATCCTCTGGGGCCAACGTCCTGACTTTC. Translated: CASSDPLTGTGIISSGANVLTF.

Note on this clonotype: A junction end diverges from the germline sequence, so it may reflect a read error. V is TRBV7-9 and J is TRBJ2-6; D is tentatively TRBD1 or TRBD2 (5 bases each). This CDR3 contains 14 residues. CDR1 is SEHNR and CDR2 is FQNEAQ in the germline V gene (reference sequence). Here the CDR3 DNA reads TGTGCCAGCAGCTCCTGGACCGGGGCCAACGGCCTGACTTTC. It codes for CASSSWTGANGLTF. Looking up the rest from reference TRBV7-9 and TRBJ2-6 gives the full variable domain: DTGVSQNPRHKITKRGQNVTFRCDPISEHNRLYWYRQTLGQGPEFLTYFQNEAQLEKSRLLSDRFSAERPKGSFSTLEIQRTEQGDSAMYLCASSSWTGANGLTFGAGSRLTVL.

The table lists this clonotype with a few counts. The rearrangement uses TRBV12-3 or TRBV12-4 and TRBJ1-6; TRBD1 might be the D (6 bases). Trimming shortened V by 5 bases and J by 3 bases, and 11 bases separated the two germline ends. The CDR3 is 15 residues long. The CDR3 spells CASSPGQLYNSPLHF. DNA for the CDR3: TGTGCCAGCAGTCCCGGACAGCTCTATAATTCACCCCTCCACTTT.

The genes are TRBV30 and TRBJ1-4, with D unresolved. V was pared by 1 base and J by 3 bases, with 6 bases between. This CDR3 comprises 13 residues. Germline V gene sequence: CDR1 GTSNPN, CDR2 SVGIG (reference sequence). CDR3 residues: CAWSEFPNEKLFF. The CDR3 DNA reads TGTGCCTGGAGTGAATTTCCTAATGAAAAACTGTTTTTT.

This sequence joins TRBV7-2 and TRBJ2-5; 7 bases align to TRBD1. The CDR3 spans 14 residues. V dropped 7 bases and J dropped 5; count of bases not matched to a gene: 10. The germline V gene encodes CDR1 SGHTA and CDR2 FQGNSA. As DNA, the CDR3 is TGTGCCAGCAAACGACAGGGACCCTGGGAGACCCAGTACTTC. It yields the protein CASKRQGPWETQYF. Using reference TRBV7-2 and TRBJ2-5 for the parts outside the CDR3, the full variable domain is GAGVSQSPSNKVTEKGKDVELRCDPISGHTALYWYRQSLGQGLEFLIYFQGNSAPDKSGLPSDRFSAERTGGSVSTLTIQRTQQEDSAVYLCASKRQGPWETQYFGPGTRLLVL.